Below are 6 T cell receptor beta chains sequenced from a single sample in a study of blood T cell repertoires in COVID-19. Libraries were prepared by immunoSEQ multiplex PCR; TCRdb keeps only in-frame clonotypes and omits some of them. The sample has 75,000 to 95,000 clones; roughly 78% are singletons. The sequencing input was peripheral blood. The source is a woman of 80 years or more with active or convalescent COVID-19.

The sample holds a few counts of this clone. J is TRBJ2-7 and V is TRBV6-6; the D gene is possibly TRBD2 (5 bases). Trimming removed 5 bases at V and 4 bases at J, with 9 bases between. The CDR3 is made up of 12 amino acids. The germline V gene has CDR1 MNHNY and CDR2 SVGAGI (reference sequence). As DNA, the CDR3 is TGTGCCAGCAGTCCGGACTTGTACGAGCAGTACTTC. Translated: CASSPDLYEQYF.

This chain connects TRBV6-2 or TRBV6-3 to TRBJ2-7; no clear D. There are 14 residues in the CDR3. CDR1 and CDR2 (germline): MNHEY, SVGEGT. V dropped 0 bases and J dropped 3 bases, with 9 bases sitting between them. In DNA form, the CDR3 reads TGTGCCAGCAGTTACTCACGAGCTTACTACGAGCAGTACTTC. Its translation: CASSYSRAYYEQYF.

The chain uses TRBV6-6 and TRBJ2-5, with TRBD2 matching over 8 bases. This CDR3 has 16 residues. Germline CDR1 reads MNHNY; CDR2 reads SVGAGI (reference sequence). V dropped 6 bases and J dropped 2; count of bases not matched to a gene: 11. DNA for the CDR3: TGTGCCAGCAGCTACCTCCGCGGGGGGACACAAGAGACCCAGTACTTC. This codes for CASSYLRGGTQETQYF.

This clone appeared a few times. The chain uses TRBV2 and TRBJ1-3; maybe TRBD1 (5 bases). The germline V and J ends were trimmed by 7 bases and 5 bases, with 18 bases remaining between them. Per the germline V gene, CDR1 is SNHLY and CDR2 is FYNNEI. This CDR3 is built from 15 residues. CDR3 sequence reads: CASKSTRVTRNTIYF. CDR3 DNA sequence: TGTGCCAGCAAATCAACCAGGGTAACCAGAAACACCATATATTTT.

V is TRBV5-4 and J is TRBJ2-7; D is unclear. CDR3 length: 14 residues. The V and J ends lost 0 bases and 1 base respectively, with 8 bases between them. CDR1 SGHNT and CDR2 YYREEE come from the germline V gene (reference sequence). The CDR3 loop is CASSLARNSYEQYF. The DNA for the CDR3 is TGTGCCAGCAGCTTGGCGCGGAATTCCTACGAGCAGTACTTC.

V is TRBV27 and J is TRBJ2-7, with D tentatively TRBD2 (7 bases). The germline CDR1 and CDR2 sequences are MNHEY and SMNVEV (reference sequence). The length of the CDR3 is 18 residues. V lost 2 bases to trimming and J lost 0 bases, with 20 bases between them. CDR3 loop: CASSLRGGWRESSYEQYF. The CDR3 DNA reads TGTGCCAGCAGTTTACGAGGGGGTTGGCGGGAGTCCTCCTACGAGCAGTACTTC.